Described below is a single T cell receptor (beta chain) sequence and its context. Its antigen is not yet known. Per-base quality was not reported, and no clone a single base away is much larger than it. This record belongs to a study of blood T cell repertoires in COVID-19 (dated by TCRdb to about 2020). Some background on the complete study: Collaborator samples came from the United States, Italy and Spain and covered acute and convalescent phases of COVID-19. The prospective study material was composed of cDNA or gDNA derived from T cells, B-cell-depleted T cells, or PBMCs. Subjects who had been exposed to COVID-19, were actively infected with it, or had recovered from it provided the deeply sampled blood TCRbeta repertoires that made up the dataset. A freely available public database, intended as a resource for researchers studying the immune response to SARS-CoV-2, is where the repertoires were released. The samples were drawn from the first 160 participants of the ongoing ImmuneRACE study and from roughly 1,300 subjects provided by 6 global collaborators. A de-identified subject ID, COVID-19 status, age in years and sex were almost always included in the sample metadata. Where available, HLA class I and class II types were obtained from metadata supplied by the sample provider rather than from assay-based typing.

V and J are truncated by 2 bases and 5 bases respectively, leaving an intervening sequence of 8 bases. The CDR1 and CDR2 encoded by the germline V gene are KGHSH and LQKENI. Measured from the cysteine to the phenylalanine, the CDR3 is 13 residues long. The read is trimmed to its CDR3 DNA, 39 bases read in frame from base 1. The collaborating institutions used their own protocols to collect whole blood in K2EDTA tubes. Collaborator samples were shipped for TCRbeta analysis as frozen whole blood, isolated PBMCs, or DNA extracted from either sample type. TCRbeta CDR3 regions were amplified from genomic DNA by means of the immunoSEQ Assay, a bias-controlled multiplex PCR. The authors' analysis ran thus. The number of nucleated cells in each sample was estimated by amplification of reference gene primers within the assay. To quantify the absolute abundance of each unique TCRbeta CDR3 rearrangement, sequence reads were collapsed and filtered. Productive Simpson clonality was computed per sample as the square root of Simpson's diversity index over productive rearrangements. TCRdb obtained this table from immuneACCESS and retained in-frame rearrangements with V and J assigned. These tables miss some clones; where compared with another copy, unresolved V genes account for less than half of the shortfall, and the remainder is unexplained. V and J calls and clone size are those listed in that table; D and trimming were worked out from the DNA. For this sample there are 65,000 to 70,000 clones; 60% to 80% appear just once. 15% to 20% of the sample rests with the top ten.

Broader findings and caveats from the paper: Clinical and demographic metadata were provided uncurated, with the amount varying by source and participant.

The chain uses TRBV18 and TRBJ2-3, with a tentative D gene TRBD1 over 5 matching bases. The sample taken for sequencing was peripheral blood. The sequence came from a man aged 55 to 70 with acute or convalescent COVID-19. The CDR3: CASSPAGIDTQYF. In nucleotides, the sequence is TGTGCCAGCTCACCAGCAGGGATAGATACGCAGTATTTT.